The 23 T cell receptor beta chains below all came from one sample that was sequenced in a study of OX40 agonist ivuxolimab in advanced cancers. Library creation used the immunoSEQ multiplex PCR assay. TCRdb provides this immuneACCESS table in a form limited to in-frame rearrangements. Some clones are lacking; in checked studies, under half of them reflect an unresolved V gene, and why the rest are absent is not known. The sample table contains approximately 80,000 clones; only one count was recorded for roughly 87% of them. 0.33% of the sample is taken by the ten largest. The input for sequencing was CD4+ or CD8+ T cells sorted from blood, taken in a trial of the OX40 agonist ivuxolimab. These receptors all come from an adult with an advanced solid tumor such as melanoma, head and neck, liver or kidney cancer.

The chain employs TRBV6-5 and TRBJ2-4; D remains unclear. The V end was cut by 6 bases, the J end by 12 bases, with 9 bases between. This CDR3 spans 10 amino acids. Germline assignment: CDR1 MNHEY and CDR2 SVGAGI. CDR3 DNA sequence: TGTGCCAGCAGCTCCAACCCTCAGTACTTC. The encoded protein is CASSSNPQYF.

The chain is built from TRBV10-3 and TRBJ1-1; no reliable D call. Germline CDR1 is ENHRY and CDR2 is SYGVKD. V gave up 0 bases and J gave up 8 bases, with 10 bases separating them. The length of the CDR3 is 13 residues. CDR3: CAISESYTSEAFF. The CDR3 nucleotides are TGTGCCATCAGTGAGTCTTACACCAGCGAAGCTTTCTTT.

The rearrangement joins TRBV5-1 to TRBJ2-2; a possible D gene is TRBD2 (6 bases). The germline CDR1 and CDR2 sequences are SGHRS and YFSETQ. This CDR3 contains 16 residues. V was clipped by 4 bases and J by 5 bases, with 18 bases between them. The CDR3 is CASSTLLAGTTGELFF. As DNA, the CDR3 is TGCGCCAGCAGCACTCTACTGGCGGGAACAACCGGGGAGCTGTTTTTT.

This sequence joins TRBV6-1 and TRBJ2-7; 11 nucleotides align to TRBD2. The ends lost 6 bases at V and 6 bases at J; junction bases unmatched: 7. The CDR3 extends over 14 amino acids. The germline V gene encodes CDR1 MNHNS and CDR2 SASEGT. CDR3 in amino acids: CASRGYGLAGEQYV. Written as DNA, the CDR3 is TGTGCCAGCAGGGGGTATGGACTAGCGGGCGAGCAGTACGTC.

The DNA for the CDR3 is TGTGCCAGCAGACCGGGACAGCAAGAGACCCAGTACTTC. As protein: CASRPGQQETQYF. V is TRBV7-9 and J is TRBJ2-5; TRBD1 matches 7 bases. Germline lookup yields CDR1 SEHNR and CDR2 FQNEAQ (reference sequence). CDR3 length: 13 residues. V was clipped by 6 bases and J by 2 bases; unmatched bases: 3. Together with reference TRBV7-9 and TRBJ2-5, the CDR3 gives the full variable domain: DTGVSQNPRHKITKRGQNVTFRCDPISEHNRLYWYRQTLGQGPEFLTYFQNEAQLEKSRLLSDRFSAERPKGSFSTLEIQRTEQGDSAMYLCASRPGQQETQYFGPGTRLLVL.

The chain carries TRBV6-1 and TRBJ1-2; 7 bases map to TRBD1. Germline V gene data show CDR1 as MNHNS and CDR2 as SASEGT. The CDR3 is 13 amino acids. J was trimmed by 6 bases and V by 6 bases; bases with no gene match: 7. CDR3 residues: CASSGGQRNGYTF. In DNA form, the CDR3 reads TGTGCCAGCAGCGGGGGACAGCGAAATGGCTACACCTTC.

The chain's CDR3 is CASSLAGQGRAIGAFF. The CDR3 DNA sequence: TGTGCCAGCAGCTTAGCGGGGCAGGGCCGCGCGATAGGAGCTTTCTTT. The chain uses TRBV11-2 and TRBJ1-1, with D possibly being TRBD1 (5 bases). The CDR3 length is 16 residues. V lost 1 base and J lost 10, with 22 bases in between. Germline-derived CDR1 and CDR2 are SGHAT and FQNNGV.

The genes are TRBV15 and TRBJ2-2, with no clear D. The CDR3 contains 15 residues. Germline assignment: CDR1 LNHNV and CDR2 YYDKDF (reference sequence). Trimming pared 5 bases from V and 3 bases from J, leaving 13 bases between. The chain's CDR3 is CATSSRYPDTGELFF. The CDR3 region has the DNA TGTGCCACCAGCTCCCGCTACCCGGACACCGGGGAGCTGTTTTTT. The complete variable domain, with remaining parts taken from reference TRBV15 and TRBJ2-2, reads DAMVIQNPRYQVTQFGKPVTLSCSQTLNHNVMYWYQQKSSQAPKLLFHYYDKDFNNEADTPDNFQSRRPNTSFCFLDIRSPGLGDTAMYLCATSSRYPDTGELFFGEGSRLTVL.

The rearrangement uses TRBV5-1 and TRBJ2-5; 12 positions agree with TRBD2. V lost 4 bases, J lost 7 bases, and 5 bases stayed unmatched. This CDR3 comprises 14 residues. Germline V gives CDR1 SGHRS, CDR2 YFSETQ. The CDR3 coding sequence is TGCGCCAGCAGCCGGACTAGCGGGGAAAGGACCCAGTACTTC. As protein: CASSRTSGERTQYF. Drawing the rest from reference TRBV5-1 and TRBJ2-5, the complete variable domain is KAGVTQTPRYLIKTRGQQVTLSCSPISGHRSVSWYQQTPGQGLQFLFEYFSETQRNKGNFPGRFSGRQFSNSRSEMNVSTLELGDSALYLCASSRTSGERTQYFGPGTRLLVL.

This chain uses TRBV27 with TRBJ1-5; 7 nucleotides align to TRBD1. The CDR3 is 18 residues long. CDR1 is MNHEY, CDR2 SMNVEV, per germline (reference sequence). Germline trimming cut 6 bases from V and 0 bases from J; bases unmatched to any gene: 14. In DNA form, the CDR3 reads TGTGCCAGCAGCGGATCAGGGACAGCAAGATATAGCAATCAGCCCCAGCATTTT. Encoded protein: CASSGSGTARYSNQPQHF.

This sequence joins TRBV4-1 and TRBJ1-6; TRBD1 matches at 8 bases. Unmatched junction bases numbered 5, after V lost 5 bases and J lost 11 bases. There are 13 residues in the CDR3. Germline V CDR1 and CDR2: MGHRA, YSYEKL. The CDR3 protein is CASSGRTGPPLHF. The DNA for the CDR3 is TGCGCCAGCAGCGGACGGACAGGGCCACCCCTCCACTTT.

This chain joins TRBV29-1 and TRBJ1-5, with 9 bases fitting TRBD1. Per germline, CDR1 SQVTM and CDR2 ANQGSEA. Germline trimming cut 6 bases from V and 3 bases from J; bases unmatched to any gene: 3. CDR3 length: 13 amino acids. DNA for the CDR3: TGCAGCGTGGGGACAGGGAACAATCAGCCCCAGCATTTT. Protein product: CSVGTGNNQPQHF.

V and J are TRBV18 and TRBJ2-7; maybe TRBD1 (6 bases). The CDR3 has 14 amino acids. V lost 6 bases and J 2 bases, leaving 14 bases between the germline ends. Germline V gene data show CDR1 as KGHSH and CDR2 as LQKENI. The CDR3 loop reads CASSTGGLPYEQYF. The CDR3 region has the DNA TGTGCCAGCTCGACAGGAGGTTTACCCTACGAGCAGTACTTC. Combining the CDR3 with reference TRBV18 and TRBJ2-7 gives the whole variable domain NAGVMQNPRHLVRRRGQEARLRCSPMKGHSHVYWYRQLPEEGLKFMVYLQKENIIDESGMPKERFSAEFPKEGPSILRIQQVVRGDSAAYFCASSTGGLPYEQYFGPGTRLTVT.

This rearrangement joins TRBV10-3 to TRBJ1-1; 9 bases agree with TRBD1. Trimming at V came to 5 bases and at J to 4 bases, leaving 14 bases not matched to a gene. CDR1 and CDR2 from the germline V gene are ENHRY and SYGVKD. This CDR3 is 17 amino acids long. CDR3 region: CAISSTRDRVSGTEAFF. The CDR3 region has the DNA TGTGCCATCAGTTCTACCCGGGACAGGGTGTCCGGCACTGAAGCTTTCTTT.

The chain joins TRBV7-2 to TRBJ1-1; no clear D. V gave up 5 bases and J gave up 0 bases, with 13 bases separating them. Germline V gives CDR1 SGHTA, CDR2 FQGNSA. CDR3 length: 15 amino acids. The CDR3 spells CASSAKRRMNTEAFF. In DNA, the CDR3 is TGTGCCAGCAGCGCCAAACGGCGGATGAACACTGAAGCTTTCTTT.

V gene TRBV4-2 combines with J gene TRBJ2-3; TRBD2 matches 8 bases. The CDR3 sequence is 23 residues long. Germline V gene sequence: CDR1 LGHNA, CDR2 YNFKEQ. Trimming removed 1 base from V and 0 bases from J; junction bases left unmatched: 24. The CDR3 loop is CASSQGHGWGAGGAGLSTDTQYF. For the CDR3, the DNA is TGTGCCAGCAGCCAAGGGCATGGTTGGGGTGCCGGGGGGGCCGGTCTCAGCACAGATACGCAGTATTTT.

The chain links TRBV9 to TRBJ2-1, with 15 bases aligning to TRBD2. V was clipped by 6 bases and J by 12 bases; unmatched bases: 10. Germline V CDR1 and CDR2: SGDLS, YYNGEE. This CDR3 spans 15 amino acids. The CDR3 spells CASKPGLAGGLRQFF. The CDR3 DNA is TGTGCCAGCAAACCGGGACTAGCGGGGGGACTTAGGCAGTTCTTC.

This chain uses TRBV18 with TRBJ2-3, with 10 bases that match TRBD2. The CDR3 is made up of 16 amino acids. V lost 3 bases, J lost 6 bases, and 9 bases stayed unmatched. Germline lookup yields CDR1 KGHSH and CDR2 LQKENI. The CDR3 sequence is CASSPTSGGARDTQYF. CDR3 sequence (DNA): TGTGCCAGCTCACCCACCAGCGGGGGGGCCAGGGATACGCAGTATTTT.

This chain joins TRBV19 and TRBJ1-4; D not certain. From germline, CDR1 is LNHDA and CDR2 SQIVND (reference sequence). V lost 7 bases and J lost 0, with 9 bases in between. The CDR3 runs 14 residues. DNA of the CDR3: TGTGCCAGTACCAGAACCTCAACTAATGAAAAACTGTTTTTT. It encodes CASTRTSTNEKLFF.

The CDR3 nucleotides are TGTGCCAGCAAGGACAGGGGGCGGATTAACTATGGCTACACCTTC. This gives the protein CASKDRGRINYGYTF. J is TRBJ1-2 and V is TRBV2; 11 bases match TRBD1. The CDR3 runs to 15 residues. Trimming removed 7 bases from V and 1 base from J; junction bases left unmatched: 5. Germline V gene sequence: CDR1 SNHLY, CDR2 FYNNEI. The full variable domain, rest sourced from reference TRBV2 and TRBJ1-2, is EPEVTQTPSHQVTQMGQEVILRCVPISNHLYFYWYRQILGQKVEFLVSFYNNEISEKSEIFDDQFSVERPDGSNFTLKIRSTKLEDSAMYFCASKDRGRINYGYTFGSGTRLTVV.

As concerns this clone: The germline gene is not matched at one end of the junction; a read error may be the cause. The gene calls are TRBV7-9 and TRBJ1-3, with a weak D call TRBD1 (6 bases). Germline CDR1 SEHNR, CDR2 FQNEAQ (reference sequence). The CDR3 covers 15 residues. The CDR3: CASSFLQGNGNTVYF. In nucleotides, the CDR3 is TGTGCCAGCAGCTTCTTACAGGGTAATGGAAACACCGTATATTTT.

The chain employs TRBV19 and TRBJ2-5; no clear D. This CDR3 comprises 13 residues. Trimming removed 4 bases from V and 4 bases from J, with 10 bases in between. CDR1 is LNHDA, CDR2 SQIVND, per germline (reference sequence). The CDR3 region has the DNA TGTGCCAGTAGTACCCCGACTGGAGAGACCCAGTACTTC. This sequence encodes CASSTPTGETQYF.

The chain recombines TRBV11-2 with TRBJ2-5; D is unclear. Trimming took off 3 bases at V and 6 bases at J, with 14 bases between the two ends. The CDR3 spans 14 residues. CDR1 and CDR2 from the germline V gene are SGHAT and FQNNGV. As DNA, the CDR3 is TGTGCCAGCAGCTTCTCACGTGGAGTGAAGACCCAGTACTTC. This translates into CASSFSRGVKTQYF.